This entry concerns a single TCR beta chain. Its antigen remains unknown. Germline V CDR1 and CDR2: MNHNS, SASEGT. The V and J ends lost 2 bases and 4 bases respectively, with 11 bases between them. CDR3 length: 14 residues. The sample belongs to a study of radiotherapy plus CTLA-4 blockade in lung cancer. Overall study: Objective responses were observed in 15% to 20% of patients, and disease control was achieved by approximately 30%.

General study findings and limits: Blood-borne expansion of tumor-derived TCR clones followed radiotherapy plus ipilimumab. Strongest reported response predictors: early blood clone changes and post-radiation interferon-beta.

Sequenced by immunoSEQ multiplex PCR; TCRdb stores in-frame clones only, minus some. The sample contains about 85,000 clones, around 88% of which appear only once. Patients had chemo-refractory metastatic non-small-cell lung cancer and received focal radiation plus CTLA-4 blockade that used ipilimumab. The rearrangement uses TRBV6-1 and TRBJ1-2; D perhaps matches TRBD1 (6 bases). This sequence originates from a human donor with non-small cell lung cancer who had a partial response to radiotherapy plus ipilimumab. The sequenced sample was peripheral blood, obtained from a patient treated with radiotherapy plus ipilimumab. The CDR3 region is CASSETWDIYGYTF. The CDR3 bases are TGTGCCAGCAGTGAAACTTGGGACATCTATGGCTACACCTTC.